The T cell receptor (beta chain) described here comes from a study of OX40 agonist ivuxolimab in advanced cancers. In the study overall: Administration of intravenous ivuxolimab to patients occurred every 2 weeks at 0.01 to 10 mg/kg. Patients in dose escalation had liver, melanoma, kidney or head and neck cancers. Findings and caveats of the study: The investigators did not determine what antigen specificity the expanded peripheral T cells had.

The table came from immunoSEQ multiplex PCR; TCRdb's copy has only in-frame clones and leaves some out. The data show tens of thousands of clones, more than 80% seen once. Worth noting for this clone: The antigen is not known.

Germline V gene lookup returns CDR1 SEHNR and CDR2 FQNEAQ (reference sequence). Trimming took off 4 bases at V and 4 bases at J, with 16 bases between the two ends. This CDR3 is built from 16 residues. The specimen was CD4+ or CD8+ T cells sorted from blood, collected in a trial of the OX40 agonist ivuxolimab. The TCR comes from an adult with an advanced solid tumor such as melanoma, head and neck, liver or kidney cancer. V usage is TRBV7-9 and J usage is TRBJ1-4; the D gene is possibly TRBD1 (6 bases). The CDR3 DNA is TGTGCCAGCAGCTCCTTCTACAGGGCTAATAATGAAAAACTGTTTTTT. It specifies CASSSFYRANNEKLFF.